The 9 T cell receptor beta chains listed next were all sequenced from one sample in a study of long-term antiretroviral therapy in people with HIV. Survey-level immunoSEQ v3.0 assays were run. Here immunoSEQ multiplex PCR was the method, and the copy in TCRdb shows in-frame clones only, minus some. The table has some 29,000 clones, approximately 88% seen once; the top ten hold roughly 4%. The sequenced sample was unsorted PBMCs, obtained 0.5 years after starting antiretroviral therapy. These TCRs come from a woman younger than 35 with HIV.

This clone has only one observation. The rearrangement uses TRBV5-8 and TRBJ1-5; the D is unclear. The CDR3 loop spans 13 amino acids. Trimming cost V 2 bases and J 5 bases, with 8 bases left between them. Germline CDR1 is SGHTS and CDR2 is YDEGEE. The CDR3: CASSLSLDQPQHF. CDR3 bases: TGTGCCAGCAGCTTATCATTAGATCAGCCCCAGCATTTT.

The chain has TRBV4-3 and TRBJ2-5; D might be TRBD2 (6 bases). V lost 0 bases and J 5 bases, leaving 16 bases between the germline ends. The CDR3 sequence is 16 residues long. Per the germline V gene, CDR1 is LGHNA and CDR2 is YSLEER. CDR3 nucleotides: TGCGCCAGCAGCCAAGATTCGACCGGGAGAGCGGAGACCCAGTACTTC. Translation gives CASSQDSTGRAETQYF.

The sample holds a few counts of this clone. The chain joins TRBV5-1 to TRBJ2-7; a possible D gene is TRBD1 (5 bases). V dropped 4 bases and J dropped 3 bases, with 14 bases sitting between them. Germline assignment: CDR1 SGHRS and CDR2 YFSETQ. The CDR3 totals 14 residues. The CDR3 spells CASSPGAGNYEQYF. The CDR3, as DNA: TGCGCCAGCAGCCCTGGGGCAGGGAACTACGAGCAGTACTTC. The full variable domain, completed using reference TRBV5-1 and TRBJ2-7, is KAGVTQTPRYLIKTRGQQVTLSCSPISGHRSVSWYQQTPGQGLQFLFEYFSETQRNKGNFPGRFSGRQFSNSRSEMNVSTLELGDSALYLCASSPGAGNYEQYFGPGTRLTVT.

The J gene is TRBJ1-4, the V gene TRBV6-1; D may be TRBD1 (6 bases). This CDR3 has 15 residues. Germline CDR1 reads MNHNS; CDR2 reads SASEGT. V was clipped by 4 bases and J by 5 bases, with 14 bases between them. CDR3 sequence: CASSVVGQDNEKLFF. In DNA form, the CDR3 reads TGTGCCAGCAGTGTGGTGGGACAAGACAATGAAAAACTGTTTTTT.

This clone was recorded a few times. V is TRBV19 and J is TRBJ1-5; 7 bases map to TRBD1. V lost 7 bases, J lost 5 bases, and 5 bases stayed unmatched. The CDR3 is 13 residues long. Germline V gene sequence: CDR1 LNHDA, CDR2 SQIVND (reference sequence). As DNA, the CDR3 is TGTGCCAGTACTTACAGGGGCGATCAGCCCCAGCATTTT. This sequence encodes CASTYRGDQPQHF.

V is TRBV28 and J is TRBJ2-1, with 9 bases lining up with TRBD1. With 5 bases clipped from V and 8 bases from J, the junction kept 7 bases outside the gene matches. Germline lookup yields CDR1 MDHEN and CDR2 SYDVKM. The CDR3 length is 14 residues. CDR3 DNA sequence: TGTGCCAGCAGTCCTGGACAGGGGTATGATGAGCAGTTCTTC. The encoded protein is CASSPGQGYDEQFF.

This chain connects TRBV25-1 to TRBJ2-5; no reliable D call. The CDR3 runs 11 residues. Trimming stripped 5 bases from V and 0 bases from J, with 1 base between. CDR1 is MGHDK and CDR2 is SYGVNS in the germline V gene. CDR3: CASSYQETQYF. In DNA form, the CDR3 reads TGTGCCAGCAGTTACCAAGAGACCCAGTACTTC. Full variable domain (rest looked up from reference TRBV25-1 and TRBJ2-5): EADIYQTPRYLVIGTGKKITLECSQTMGHDKMYWYQQDPGMELHLIHYSYGVNSTEKGDLSSESTVSRIRTEHFPLTLESARPSHTSQYLCASSYQETQYFGPGTRLLVL.

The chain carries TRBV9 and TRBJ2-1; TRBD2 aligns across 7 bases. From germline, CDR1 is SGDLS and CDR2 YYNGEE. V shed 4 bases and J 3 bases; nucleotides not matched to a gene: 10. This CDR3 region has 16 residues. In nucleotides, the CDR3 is TGTGCCAGCAGCCTAGGGGCGGGAGAGATCTACAATGAGCAGTTCTTC. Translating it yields CASSLGAGEIYNEQFF.

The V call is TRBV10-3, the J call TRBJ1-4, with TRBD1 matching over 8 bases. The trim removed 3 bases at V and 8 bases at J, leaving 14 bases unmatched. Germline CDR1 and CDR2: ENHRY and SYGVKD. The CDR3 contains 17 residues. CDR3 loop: CAISDPYLTGEEEKLFF. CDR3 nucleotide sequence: TGTGCCATCAGTGATCCCTACCTGACAGGGGAGGAAGAAAAACTGTTTTTT.